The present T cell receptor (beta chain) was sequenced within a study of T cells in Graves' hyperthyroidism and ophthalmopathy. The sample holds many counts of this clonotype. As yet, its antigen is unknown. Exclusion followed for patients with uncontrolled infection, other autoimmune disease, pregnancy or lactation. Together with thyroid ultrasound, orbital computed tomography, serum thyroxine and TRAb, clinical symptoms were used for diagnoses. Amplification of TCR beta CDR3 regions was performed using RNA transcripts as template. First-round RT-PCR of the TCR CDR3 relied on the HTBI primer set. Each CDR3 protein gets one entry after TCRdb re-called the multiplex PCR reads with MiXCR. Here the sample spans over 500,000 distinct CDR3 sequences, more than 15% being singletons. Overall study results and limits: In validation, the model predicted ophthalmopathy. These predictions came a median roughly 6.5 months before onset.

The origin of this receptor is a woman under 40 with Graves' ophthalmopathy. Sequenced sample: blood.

The CDR3 coding sequence is TGTGCCAGCAGCATCGACAGGGCGTCAGGGCAGCCCCAGCATTTT. Amino acid sequence: CASSIDRASGQPQHF. The V gene is TRBV6-2 or TRBV6-3, the J gene TRBJ1-5, with 7 bases identical to TRBD1. Germline assignment: CDR1 MNHEY and CDR2 SVGEGT. The CDR3 has 15 residues. J was trimmed by 7 bases and V by 6 bases; bases with no gene match: 12.